This T cell receptor beta chain was recovered during a study of blood T cell repertoires in COVID-19. The ends were cut back, 1 base at V and 2 bases at J, with 5 bases in the middle. The CDR3 runs 13 residues. Germline CDR1 reads MDHEN; CDR2 reads SYDVKM. The data were produced by immunoSEQ multiplex PCR, yet TCRdb's version contains in-frame clones alone and is incomplete. This sample carries 200,000 or so clones, roughly nine tenths of them seen once, and the ten largest clones take around 2.7%. The chain links TRBV28 to TRBJ1-2; D call uncertain. Sequencing was done on a sample of PBMCs or T cells enriched from blood (not recorded which). The TCR was taken from a woman between 25 and 40 years old who had recovered from COVID-19. The CDR3 DNA sequence: TGTGCCAGCAGTTTATCCTTGAACTATGGCTACACCTTC. It translates to CASSLSLNYGYTF.